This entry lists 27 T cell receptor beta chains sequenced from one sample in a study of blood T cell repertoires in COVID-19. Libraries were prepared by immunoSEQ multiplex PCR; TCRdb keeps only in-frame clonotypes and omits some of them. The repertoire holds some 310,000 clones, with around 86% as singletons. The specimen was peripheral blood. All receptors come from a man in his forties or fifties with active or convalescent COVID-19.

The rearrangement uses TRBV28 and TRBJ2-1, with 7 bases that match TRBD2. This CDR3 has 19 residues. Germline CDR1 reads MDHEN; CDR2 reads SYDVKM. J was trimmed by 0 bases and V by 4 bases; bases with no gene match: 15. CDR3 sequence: CASSSPGGWLAGSYNEQFF. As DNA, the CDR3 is TGTGCCAGCAGTTCCCCCGGGGGATGGTTAGCGGGCTCCTACAATGAGCAGTTCTTC.

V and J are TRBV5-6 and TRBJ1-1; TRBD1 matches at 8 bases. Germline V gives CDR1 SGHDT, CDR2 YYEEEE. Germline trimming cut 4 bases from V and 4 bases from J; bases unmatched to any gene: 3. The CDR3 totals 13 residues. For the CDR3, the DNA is TGTGCCAGCAGCGGACAGGGCCTCACTGAAGCTTTCTTT. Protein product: CASSGQGLTEAFF. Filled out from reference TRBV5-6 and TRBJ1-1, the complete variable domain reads DAGVTQSPTHLIKTRGQQVTLRCSPKSGHDTVSWYQQALGQGPQFIFQYYEEEERQRGNFPDRFSGHQFPNYSSELNVNALLLGDSALYLCASSGQGLTEAFFGQGTRLTVV.

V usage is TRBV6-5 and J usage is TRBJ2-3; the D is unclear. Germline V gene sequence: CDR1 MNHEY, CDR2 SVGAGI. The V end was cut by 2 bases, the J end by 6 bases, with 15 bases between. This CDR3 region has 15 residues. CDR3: CASSYESNARDTQYF. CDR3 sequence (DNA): TGTGCCAGCAGTTACGAGTCTAATGCCAGGGATACGCAGTATTTT.

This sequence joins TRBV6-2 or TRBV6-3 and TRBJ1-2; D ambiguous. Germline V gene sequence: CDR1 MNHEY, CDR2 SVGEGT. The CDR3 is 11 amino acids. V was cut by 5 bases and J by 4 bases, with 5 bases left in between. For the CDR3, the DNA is TGTGCCAGCAGTCCGGGCTATGGCTACACCTTC. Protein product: CASSPGYGYTF.

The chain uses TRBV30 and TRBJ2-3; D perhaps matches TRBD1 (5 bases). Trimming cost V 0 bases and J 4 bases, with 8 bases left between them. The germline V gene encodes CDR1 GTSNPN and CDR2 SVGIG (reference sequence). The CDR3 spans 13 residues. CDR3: CAWSVSGPDTQYF. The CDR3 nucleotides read TGTGCCTGGAGTGTATCAGGGCCAGATACGCAGTATTTT.

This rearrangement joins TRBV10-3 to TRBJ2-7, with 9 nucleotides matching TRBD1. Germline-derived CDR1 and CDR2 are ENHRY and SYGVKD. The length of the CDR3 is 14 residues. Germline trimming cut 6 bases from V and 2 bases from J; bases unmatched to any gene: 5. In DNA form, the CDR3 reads TGTGCCATCAGGACCGGGACAGGGACCTACGAGCAGTACTTC. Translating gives CAIRTGTGTYEQYF.

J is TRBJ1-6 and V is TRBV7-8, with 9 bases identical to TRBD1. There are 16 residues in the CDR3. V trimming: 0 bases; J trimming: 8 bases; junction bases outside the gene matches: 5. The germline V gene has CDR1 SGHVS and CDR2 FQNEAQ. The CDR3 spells CASSLAPGQGYSPLHF. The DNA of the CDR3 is TGTGCCAGCAGCTTAGCCCCGGGACAGGGTTATTCACCCCTCCACTTT.

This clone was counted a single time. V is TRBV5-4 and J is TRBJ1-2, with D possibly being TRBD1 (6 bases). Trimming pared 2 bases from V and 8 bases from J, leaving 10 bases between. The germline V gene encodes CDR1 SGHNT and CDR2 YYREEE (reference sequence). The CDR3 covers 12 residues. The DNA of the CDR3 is TGTGCCAGCAGCTTCACAGGGACCGGCTACACCTTC. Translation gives CASSFTGTGYTF.

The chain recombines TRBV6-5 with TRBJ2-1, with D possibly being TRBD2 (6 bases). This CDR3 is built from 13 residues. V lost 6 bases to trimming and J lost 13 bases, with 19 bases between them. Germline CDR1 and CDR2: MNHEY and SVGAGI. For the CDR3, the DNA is TGTGCCAGCAGAAATAGCCCTACTAGCCGCCAGTTCTTC. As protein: CASRNSPTSRQFF.

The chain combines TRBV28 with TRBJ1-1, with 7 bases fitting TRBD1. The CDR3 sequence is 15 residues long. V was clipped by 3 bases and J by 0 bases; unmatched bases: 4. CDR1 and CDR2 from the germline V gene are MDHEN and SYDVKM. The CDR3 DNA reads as TGTGCCAGCAGTTTGTACAGGGGCCTGAACACTGAAGCTTTCTTT. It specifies CASSLYRGLNTEAFF.

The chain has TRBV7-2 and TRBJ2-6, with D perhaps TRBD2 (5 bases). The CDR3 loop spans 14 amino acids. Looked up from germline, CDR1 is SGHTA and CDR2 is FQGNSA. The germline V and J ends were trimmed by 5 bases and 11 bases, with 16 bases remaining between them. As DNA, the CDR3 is TGTGCCAGCAGCGACATACTAGGACCAGACGTCCTGACTTTC. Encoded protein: CASSDILGPDVLTF.

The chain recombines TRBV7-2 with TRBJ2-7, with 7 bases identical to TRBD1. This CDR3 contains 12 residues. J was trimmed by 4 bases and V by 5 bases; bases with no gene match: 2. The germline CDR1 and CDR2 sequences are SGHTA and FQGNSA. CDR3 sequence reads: CASSADRYEQYF. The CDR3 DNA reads TGTGCCAGCAGCGCGGACAGGTACGAGCAGTACTTC.

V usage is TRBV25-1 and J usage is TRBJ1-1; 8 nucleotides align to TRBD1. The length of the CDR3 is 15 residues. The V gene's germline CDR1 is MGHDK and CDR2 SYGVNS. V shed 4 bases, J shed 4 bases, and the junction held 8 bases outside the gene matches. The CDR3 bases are TGTGCCAGCAGTGGCGCGACAGGGGAGACCACTGAAGCTTTCTTT. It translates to CASSGATGETTEAFF.

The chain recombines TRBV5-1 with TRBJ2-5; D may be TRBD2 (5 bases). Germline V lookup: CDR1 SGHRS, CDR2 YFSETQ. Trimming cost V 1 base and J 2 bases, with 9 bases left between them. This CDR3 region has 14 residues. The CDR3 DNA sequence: TGCGCCAGCAGCTTGATTCCGGGGCAAGAGACCCAGTACTTC. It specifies CASSLIPGQETQYF. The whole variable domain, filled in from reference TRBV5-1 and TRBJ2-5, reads KAGVTQTPRYLIKTRGQQVTLSCSPISGHRSVSWYQQTPGQGLQFLFEYFSETQRNKGNFPGRFSGRQFSNSRSEMNVSTLELGDSALYLCASSLIPGQETQYFGPGTRLLVL.

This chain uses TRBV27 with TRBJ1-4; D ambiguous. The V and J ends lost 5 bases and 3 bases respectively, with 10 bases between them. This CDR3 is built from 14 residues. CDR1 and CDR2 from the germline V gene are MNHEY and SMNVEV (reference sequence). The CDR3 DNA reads TGTGCCAGCAGTGTATTGAGGCCTAATGAAAAACTGTTTTTT. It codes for CASSVLRPNEKLFF.

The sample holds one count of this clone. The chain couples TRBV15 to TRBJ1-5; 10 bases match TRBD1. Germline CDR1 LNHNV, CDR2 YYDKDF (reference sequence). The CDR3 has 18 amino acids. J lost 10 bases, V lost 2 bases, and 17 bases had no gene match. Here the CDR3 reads CATSRRDRGGRQVGPQHF. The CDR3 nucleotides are TGTGCCACCAGCAGACGGGACAGGGGCGGGCGTCAAGTAGGACCCCAGCATTTT.

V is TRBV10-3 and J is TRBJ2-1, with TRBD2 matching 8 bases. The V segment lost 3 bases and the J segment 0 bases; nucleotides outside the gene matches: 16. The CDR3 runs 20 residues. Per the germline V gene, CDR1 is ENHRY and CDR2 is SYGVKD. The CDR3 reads CAISDQGGGTSARSYNEQFF. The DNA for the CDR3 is TGTGCCATCAGTGACCAGGGCGGGGGGACTTCGGCCCGCTCCTACAATGAGCAGTTCTTC.

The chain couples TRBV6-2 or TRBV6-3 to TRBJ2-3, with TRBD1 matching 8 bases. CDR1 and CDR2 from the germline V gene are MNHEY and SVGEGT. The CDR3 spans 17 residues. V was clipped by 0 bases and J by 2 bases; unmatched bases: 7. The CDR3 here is CASSYSMDRANTDTQYF. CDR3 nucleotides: TGTGCCAGCAGTTACTCAATGGACAGGGCGAACACAGATACGCAGTATTTT.

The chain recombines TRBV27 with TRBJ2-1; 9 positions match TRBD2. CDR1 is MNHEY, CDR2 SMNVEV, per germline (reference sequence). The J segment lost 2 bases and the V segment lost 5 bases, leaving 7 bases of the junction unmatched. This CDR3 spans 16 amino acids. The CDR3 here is CASSPRLADPYNEQFF. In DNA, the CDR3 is TGTGCCAGCAGTCCGAGACTAGCGGACCCCTACAATGAGCAGTTCTTC.

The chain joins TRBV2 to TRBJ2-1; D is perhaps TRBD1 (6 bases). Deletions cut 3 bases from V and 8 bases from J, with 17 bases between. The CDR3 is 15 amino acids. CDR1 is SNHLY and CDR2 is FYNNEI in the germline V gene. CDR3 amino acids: CASSESPKRGYEQFF. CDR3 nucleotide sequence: TGTGCCAGCAGTGAGAGCCCGAAAAGGGGGTATGAGCAGTTCTTC.

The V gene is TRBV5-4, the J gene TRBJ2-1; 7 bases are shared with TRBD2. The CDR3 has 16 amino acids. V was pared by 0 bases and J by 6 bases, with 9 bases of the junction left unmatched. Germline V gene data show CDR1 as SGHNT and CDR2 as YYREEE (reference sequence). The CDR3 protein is CASSLAASGISNEQFF. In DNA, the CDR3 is TGTGCCAGCAGCTTGGCCGCCAGCGGGATTAGCAATGAGCAGTTCTTC.

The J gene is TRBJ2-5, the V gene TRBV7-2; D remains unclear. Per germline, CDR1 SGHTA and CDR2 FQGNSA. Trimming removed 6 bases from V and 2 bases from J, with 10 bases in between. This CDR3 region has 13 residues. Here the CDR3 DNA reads TGTGCCAGCAGTGGCCGGGTTCAAGAGACCCAGTACTTC. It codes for CASSGRVQETQYF.

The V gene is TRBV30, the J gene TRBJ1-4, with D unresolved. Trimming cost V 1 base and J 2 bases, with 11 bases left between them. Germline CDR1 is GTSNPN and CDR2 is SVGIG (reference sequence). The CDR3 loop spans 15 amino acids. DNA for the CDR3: TGTGCCTGGAGTGGTACGAAACTGACTAATGAAAAACTGTTTTTT. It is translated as CAWSGTKLTNEKLFF. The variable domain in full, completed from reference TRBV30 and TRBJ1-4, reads SQTIHQWPATLVQPVGSPLSLECTVEGTSNPNLYWYRQAAGRGLQLLFYSVGIGQISSEVPQNLSASRPQDRQFILSSKKLLLSDSGFYLCAWSGTKLTNEKLFFGSGTQLSVL.

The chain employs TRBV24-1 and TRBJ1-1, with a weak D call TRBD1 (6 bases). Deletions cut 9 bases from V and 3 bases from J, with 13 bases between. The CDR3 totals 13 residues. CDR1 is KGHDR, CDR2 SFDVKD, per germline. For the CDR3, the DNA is TGTGCCACCCGAGGGGGGGGCGACACTGAAGCTTTCTTT. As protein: CATRGGGDTEAFF.

The CDR3 protein is CASSSQTGGGTEAFF. Here the CDR3 DNA reads TGCGCCAGCAGTTCCCAGACAGGGGGCGGCACTGAAGCTTTCTTT. The chain uses TRBV5-1 and TRBJ1-1, with 10 bases aligning to TRBD1. Germline V gene data show CDR1 as SGHRS and CDR2 as YFSETQ. V lost 5 bases and J lost 4; bases outside the gene matches: 8. CDR3 length equals 15 residues.

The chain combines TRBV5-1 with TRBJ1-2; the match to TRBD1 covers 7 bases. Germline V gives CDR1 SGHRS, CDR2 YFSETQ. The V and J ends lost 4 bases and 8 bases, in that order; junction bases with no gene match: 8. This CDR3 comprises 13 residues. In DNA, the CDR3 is TGCGCCAGCAGCCGGGACAGCTCCGAGGGCTACACCTTC. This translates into CASSRDSSEGYTF.

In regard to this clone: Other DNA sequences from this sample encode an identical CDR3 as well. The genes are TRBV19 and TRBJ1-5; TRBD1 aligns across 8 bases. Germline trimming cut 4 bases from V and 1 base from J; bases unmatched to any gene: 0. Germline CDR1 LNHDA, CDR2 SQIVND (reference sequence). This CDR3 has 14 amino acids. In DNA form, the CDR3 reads TGTGCCAGTAGTAACAGGGGGAGCAATCAGCCCCAGCATTTT. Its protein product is CASSNRGSNQPQHF.